Here is one TCR beta chain with its context. The antigen is undetermined. The data are from a study of cytomegalovirus exposure and HLA in healthy donors. TCRdb's copy holds only in-frame clones and misses some; the assay was immunoSEQ multiplex PCR. This table holds more than 75,000 clones, approximately 93% found once. The CDR3 is 14 residues long. Germline assignment: CDR1 MNHNS and CDR2 SASEGT. V was trimmed by 4 bases and J by 4 bases, leaving 8 bases between them. Study-wide results and caveats: The study found most TCR sequences rare, yet found some public TCRs in many donors. A later analysis found first-cohort TCR clusters tended to co-occur in the 90 to 150 validation repertoires. The classifier, whose performance was assessed in both the original and validation cohorts, reportedly diagnosed cytomegalovirus status with high specificity and sensitivity. In vitro assays verified that three CMV-associated chains recognized CMV antigens specifically.

The sequenced sample was PBMCs. This clonotype was obtained from a man in his late teens or twenties in good health and CMV-seronegative. This chain connects TRBV6-1 to TRBJ2-6, with D hard to call. CDR3 in amino acids: CASSGVLGANVLTF. CDR3 in DNA: TGTGCCAGCAGTGGTGTCCTAGGGGCCAACGTCCTGACTTTC.